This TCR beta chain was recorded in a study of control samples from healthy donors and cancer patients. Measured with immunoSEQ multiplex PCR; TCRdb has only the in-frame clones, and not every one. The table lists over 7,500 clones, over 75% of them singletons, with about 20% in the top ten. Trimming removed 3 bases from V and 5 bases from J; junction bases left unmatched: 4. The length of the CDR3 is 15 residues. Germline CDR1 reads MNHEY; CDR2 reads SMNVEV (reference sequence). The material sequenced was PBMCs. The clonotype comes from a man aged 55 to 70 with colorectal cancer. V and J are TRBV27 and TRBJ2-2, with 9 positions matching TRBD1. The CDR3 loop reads CASSFWDRVTGELFF. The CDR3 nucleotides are TGTGCCAGCAGTTTCTGGGACAGGGTTACCGGGGAGCTGTTTTTT.